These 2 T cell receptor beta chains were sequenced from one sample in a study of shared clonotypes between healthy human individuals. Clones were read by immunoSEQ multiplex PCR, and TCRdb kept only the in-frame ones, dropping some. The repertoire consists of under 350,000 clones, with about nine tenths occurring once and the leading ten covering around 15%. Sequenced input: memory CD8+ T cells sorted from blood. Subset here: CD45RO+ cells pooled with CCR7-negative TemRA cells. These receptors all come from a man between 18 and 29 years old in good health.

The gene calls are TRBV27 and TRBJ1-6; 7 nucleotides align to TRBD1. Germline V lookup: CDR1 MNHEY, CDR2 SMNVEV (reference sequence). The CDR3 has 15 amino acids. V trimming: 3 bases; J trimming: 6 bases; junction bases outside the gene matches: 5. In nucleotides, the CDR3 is TGTGCCAGCAGTTTCGAGACAGGGTTTAATTCACCCCTCCACTTT. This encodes CASSFETGFNSPLHF.

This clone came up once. The CDR3 DNA follows: TGTGCCAGCAGCAAAGGGGGAGTCTCCTACGAGCAGTACTTC. It is translated as CASSKGGVSYEQYF. The V call is TRBV9, the J call TRBJ2-7; maybe TRBD1 (6 bases). Germline CDR1 SGDLS, CDR2 YYNGEE. The V gene lost 4 bases and the J gene lost 0 bases, with 11 bases spanning the gap. This CDR3 spans 14 amino acids.